Below, 20 T cell receptor beta chains from the same sample are listed, as sequenced in a study of CD8 T cells in Susac syndrome (dated by TCRdb to about 2019). Libraries were built with the immunoSEQ multiplex PCR assay. RNA was extracted with the RNeasy kit and about 0.45 to 1 ug was reverse transcribed using random hexamers. The public reads were reprocessed in TCRdb via fastp at Q25 and MiXCR, keeping in-frame beta chains. Under each unique CDR3 protein, matching rows form one entry showing the most common genes and DNA. The sample records over 70,000 distinct CDR3 sequences, roughly 96% of which are singletons. Roughly 0.68% of the sample is taken by the ten largest. The sequenced material came from CD8+ T cells from PBMCs. These receptors were obtained from a human donor with Susac syndrome.

The chain links TRBV2 to TRBJ2-7, with D perhaps TRBD1 or TRBD2 (6 bases each). Germline CDR1 is SNHLY and CDR2 is FYNNEI. This CDR3 contains 15 residues. V was shortened by 7 bases and J by 7 bases, with 23 bases between the two germline ends. CDR3 DNA: TGTGCCAGCATCCCAACGGGGTCGGGGGCGGAAGAGCAGTACTTC. Encoded protein: CASIPTGSGAEEQYF.

The count of this clonotype is one. The rearrangement links TRBV4-2 to TRBJ1-1; TRBD1 agrees at 8 bases. The CDR3 contains 15 residues. Germline trimming cut 6 bases from V and 1 base from J; bases unmatched to any gene: 7. The V gene's germline CDR1 is LGHNA and CDR2 YNFKEQ. DNA for the CDR3: TGTGCCAGCAGGCTTACTGGACAGGGGAACACTGAAGCTTTCTTT. Amino acid sequence: CASRLTGQGNTEAFF.

This chain joins TRBV4-3 and TRBJ1-3, with unresolved D. Trimming left V 3 bases short and J 0 bases short, with 15 bases between. This CDR3 is built from 17 residues. The germline gives CDR1 LGHNA, CDR2 YSLEER. In DNA form, the CDR3 reads TGCGCCAGCAGCCAGGGGAGCCGAACGAGCTCTGGAAACACCATATATTTT. Protein sequence: CASSQGSRTSSGNTIYF.

This chain links TRBV11-2 with TRBJ2-5, with 10 nucleotides matching TRBD1. V trimming: 4 bases; J trimming: 1 base; junction bases outside the gene matches: 6. Germline lookup yields CDR1 SGHAT and CDR2 FQNNGV. The CDR3 contains 16 residues. CDR3 sequence: CASSSGDRGLQETQYF. The CDR3 DNA reads TGTGCCAGCAGCTCAGGAGACAGGGGGCTCCAAGAGACCCAGTACTTC.

V and J are TRBV5-1 and TRBJ1-6; a possible D gene is TRBD1 (5 bases). The CDR3 runs to 15 residues. Per the germline V gene, CDR1 is SGHRS and CDR2 is YFSETQ. Trimming pared 4 bases from V and 9 bases from J, leaving 17 bases between. Here the CDR3 reads CASSRGPSKGSPLHF. Written as DNA, the CDR3 is TGCGCCAGCAGCAGGGGACCTAGCAAGGGTTCACCCCTCCACTTT.

This rearrangement joins TRBV4-3 to TRBJ2-7; 10 positions agree with TRBD1. CDR1 is LGHNA, CDR2 YSLEER, per germline. The CDR3 sequence is 16 residues long. V was clipped by 4 bases and J by 3 bases; unmatched bases: 9. The CDR3 bases are TGCGCCAGCAGCCCTTCACTGGACAGGGGGTACTACGAGCAGTACTTC. Protein sequence: CASSPSLDRGYYEQYF.

The chain is built from TRBV6-2 or TRBV6-3 and TRBJ1-1; TRBD1 agrees at 7 bases. Germline V gene data show CDR1 as MNHEY and CDR2 as SVGEGT. The CDR3 extends over 16 amino acids. Trimming at V came to 6 bases and at J to 0 bases, leaving 10 bases not matched to a gene. The chain's CDR3 is CASSPQGTALNTEAFF. CDR3 DNA: TGTGCCAGCAGCCCACAGGGGACAGCTTTGAACACTGAAGCTTTCTTT.

V is TRBV5-6 and J is TRBJ1-2; D is undetermined. This CDR3 spans 16 amino acids. The V end was cut by 0 bases, the J end by 0 bases, with 12 bases between. Germline V lookup: CDR1 SGHDT, CDR2 YYEEEE. The CDR3 sequence: CASSLGIGTANYGYTF. The CDR3 DNA follows: TGTGCCAGCAGCTTGGGGATTGGAACAGCTAACTATGGCTACACCTTC.

About this clonotype itself: At one end the junction does not follow the germline gene, possibly because of a read error. This chain connects TRBV10-3 to TRBJ1-3; D is uncertain. This CDR3 region has 13 residues. Germline values: CDR1 ENHRY, CDR2 SYGVKD. The CDR3 sequence: CAISEELEGGQDF. The CDR3, as DNA: TGTGCCATCAGTGAAGAGTTGGAGGGAGGCCAGGATTTT.

This rearrangement joins TRBV20-1 to TRBJ1-1; no clear D. CDR1 is DFQATT and CDR2 is SNEGSKA in the germline V gene (reference sequence). CDR3 size: 9 residues. V was shortened by 6 bases and J by 7 bases, with 6 bases between the two germline ends. CDR3 protein: CSAQSEAFF. The CDR3 nucleotides read TGCAGTGCCCAGAGTGAAGCTTTCTTT.

DNA of the CDR3: TGTGCCACCAGTGCCGGGACAGGTCCCTACGAGCAGTACTTC. It codes for CATSAGTGPYEQYF. The chain combines TRBV15 with TRBJ2-7; TRBD1 aligns across 8 bases. The CDR3 spans 14 residues. V trimming: 6 bases; J trimming: 2 bases; junction bases outside the gene matches: 6. The V gene's germline CDR1 is LNHNV and CDR2 YYDKDF (reference sequence).

The chain joins TRBV20-1 to TRBJ1-2; D unresolved. The CDR3 totals 10 residues. The V gene lost 5 bases and the J gene lost 12 bases, with 13 bases spanning the gap. Germline CDR1 is DFQATT and CDR2 is SNEGSKA (reference sequence). As DNA, the CDR3 is TGCAGTGCTCGGGCAGGAGCGAACACCTTC. This gives the protein CSARAGANTF.

The V gene is TRBV19, the J gene TRBJ1-1; D might be TRBD1 (6 bases). The CDR3 loop spans 14 amino acids. V was clipped by 9 bases and J by 3 bases, with 17 bases between them. Germline assignment: CDR1 LNHDA and CDR2 SQIVND (reference sequence). The CDR3 region is CASNWGGRYTEAFF. The CDR3 DNA is TGTGCCAGCAATTGGGGGGGCCGGTACACTGAAGCTTTCTTT.

V gene TRBV20-1 combines with J gene TRBJ2-4, with 7 bases aligning to TRBD2. V gave up 4 bases and J gave up 7 bases; unmatched junction bases: 7. The CDR3 length is 13 residues. Germline V CDR1 and CDR2: DFQATT, SNEGSKA (reference sequence). CDR3 nucleotides: TGCAGTGCTACGCCGGGGGGAGCTAACATTCAGTACTTC. Translated, it gives CSATPGGANIQYF.

This chain links TRBV7-6 with TRBJ2-1; D might be TRBD2 (7 bases). Trimming pared 5 bases from V and 6 bases from J, leaving 20 bases between. CDR1 is SGHVS and CDR2 is FNYEAQ in the germline V gene. This CDR3 spans 16 amino acids. CDR3 DNA sequence: TGTGCCAGCAGCCCCAATACGCGGGGGCTCTCCAATGAGCAGTTCTTC. The encoded protein is CASSPNTRGLSNEQFF.

This clonotype has more than one count but fewer than ten. The V gene is TRBV7-2, the J gene TRBJ1-5; TRBD1 aligns across 8 bases. The CDR3 runs to 13 residues. V shed 6 bases, J shed 4 bases, and the junction held 2 bases outside the gene matches. Germline V gives CDR1 SGHTA, CDR2 FQGNSA. CDR3 protein: CASSRQGNQPQHF. In nucleotides, the CDR3 is TGTGCCAGCAGTCGACAGGGGAATCAGCCCCAGCATTTT.

The chain has TRBV27 and TRBJ2-1; perhaps TRBD2 as D (5 bases). The CDR3 is made up of 15 amino acids. CDR1 MNHEY and CDR2 SMNVEV come from the germline V gene (reference sequence). The V and J ends lost 8 bases and 5 bases respectively, with 19 bases between them. The CDR3 region is CASHSGITDDNEQFF. For the CDR3, the DNA is TGTGCCAGCCACTCGGGGATAACGGACGACAATGAGCAGTTCTTC.

The chain has TRBV15 and TRBJ2-5; unclear D gene. The germline V gene has CDR1 LNHNV and CDR2 YYDKDF (reference sequence). This CDR3 is built from 13 residues. V was pared by 0 bases and J by 5 bases, with 7 bases between. CDR3 DNA: TGTGCCACCAGCAGAGACCCCGCCGAGACCCAGTACTTC. Translation: CATSRDPAETQYF.

The chain carries TRBV29-1 and TRBJ1-1; D gene unclear. Germline values: CDR1 SQVTM, CDR2 ANQGSEA. This CDR3 contains 13 residues. V lost 3 bases to trimming and J lost 6 bases, with 14 bases between them. The CDR3 DNA sequence: TGCAGCGTTGAGCGTCCGGAAGGTTCTGAAGCTTTCTTT. This codes for CSVERPEGSEAFF.

The chain uses TRBV7-9 and TRBJ2-7; 12 bases are shared with TRBD2. The CDR3 contains 16 residues. With V trimmed by 5 bases and J by 5 bases, 10 bases remained unmatched. Per the germline V gene, CDR1 is SEHNR and CDR2 is FQNEAQ (reference sequence). CDR3 residues: CASSPRDGLAGNEQYF. The DNA for the CDR3 is TGTGCCAGCAGCCCCCGGGACGGACTAGCGGGGAACGAGCAGTACTTC.